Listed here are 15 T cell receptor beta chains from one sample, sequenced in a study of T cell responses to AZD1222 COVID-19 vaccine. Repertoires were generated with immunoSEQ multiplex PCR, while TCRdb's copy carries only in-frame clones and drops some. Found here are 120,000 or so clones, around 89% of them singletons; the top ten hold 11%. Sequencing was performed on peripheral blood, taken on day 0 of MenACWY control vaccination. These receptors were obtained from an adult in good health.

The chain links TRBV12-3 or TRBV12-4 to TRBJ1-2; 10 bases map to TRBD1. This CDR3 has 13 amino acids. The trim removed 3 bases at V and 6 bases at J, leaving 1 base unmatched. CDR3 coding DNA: TGTGCCAGCAGTTTGACAGGGGGCGATGGCTACACCTTC. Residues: CASSLTGGDGYTF.

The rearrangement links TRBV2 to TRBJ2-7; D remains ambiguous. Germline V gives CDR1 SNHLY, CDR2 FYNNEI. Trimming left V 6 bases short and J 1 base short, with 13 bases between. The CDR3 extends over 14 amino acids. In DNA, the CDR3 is TGTGCCAGCAGAAAGGAGACGGCGTCCTACGAGCAGTACTTC. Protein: CASRKETASYEQYF. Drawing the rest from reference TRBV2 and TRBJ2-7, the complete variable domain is EPEVTQTPSHQVTQMGQEVILRCVPISNHLYFYWYRQILGQKVEFLVSFYNNEISEKSEIFDDQFSVERPDGSNFTLKIRSTKLEDSAMYFCASRKETASYEQYFGPGTRLTVT.

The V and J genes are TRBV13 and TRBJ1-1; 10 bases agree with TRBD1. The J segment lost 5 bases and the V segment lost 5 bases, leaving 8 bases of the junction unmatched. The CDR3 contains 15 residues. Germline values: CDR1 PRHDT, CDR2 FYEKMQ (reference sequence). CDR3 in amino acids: CASSGADRGGTEAFF. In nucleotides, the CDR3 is TGTGCCAGCAGCGGGGCGGACAGGGGGGGTACTGAAGCTTTCTTT.

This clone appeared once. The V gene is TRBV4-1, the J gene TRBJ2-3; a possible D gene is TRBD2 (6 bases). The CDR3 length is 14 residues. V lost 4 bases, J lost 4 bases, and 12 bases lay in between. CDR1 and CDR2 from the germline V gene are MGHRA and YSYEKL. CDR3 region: CASSLSGDSDTQYF. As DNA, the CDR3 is TGCGCCAGCAGCCTTTCGGGGGATTCAGATACGCAGTATTTT.

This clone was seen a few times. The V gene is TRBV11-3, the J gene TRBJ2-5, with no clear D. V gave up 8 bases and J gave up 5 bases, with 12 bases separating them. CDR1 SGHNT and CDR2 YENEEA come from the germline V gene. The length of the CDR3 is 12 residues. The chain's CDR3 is CASGPFGETQYF. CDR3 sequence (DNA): TGTGCCAGCGGGCCATTTGGGGAGACCCAGTACTTC.

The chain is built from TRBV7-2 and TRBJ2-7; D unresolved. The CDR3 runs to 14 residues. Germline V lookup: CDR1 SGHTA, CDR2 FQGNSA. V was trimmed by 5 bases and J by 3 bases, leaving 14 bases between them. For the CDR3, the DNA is TGTGCCAGCAGCCCCGTCTGGGCAAACTACGAGCAGTACTTC. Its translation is CASSPVWANYEQYF.

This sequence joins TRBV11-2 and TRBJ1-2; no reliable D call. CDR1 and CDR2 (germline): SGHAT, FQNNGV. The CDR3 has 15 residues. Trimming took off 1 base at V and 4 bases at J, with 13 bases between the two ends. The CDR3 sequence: CASSLVGGYRYGYTF. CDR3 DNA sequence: TGTGCCAGCAGCTTAGTGGGAGGGTACCGCTATGGCTACACCTTC.

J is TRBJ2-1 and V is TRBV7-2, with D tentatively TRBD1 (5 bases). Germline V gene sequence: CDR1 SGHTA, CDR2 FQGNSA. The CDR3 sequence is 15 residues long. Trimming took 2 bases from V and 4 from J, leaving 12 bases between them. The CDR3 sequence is CASSLSQGIYNEQFF. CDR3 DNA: TGTGCCAGCAGCTTAAGTCAGGGAATATACAATGAGCAGTTCTTC.

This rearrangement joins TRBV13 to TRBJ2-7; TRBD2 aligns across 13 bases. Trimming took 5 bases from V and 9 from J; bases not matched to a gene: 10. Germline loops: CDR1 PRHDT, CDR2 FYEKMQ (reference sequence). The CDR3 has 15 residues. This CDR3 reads CASSPRTSGSTVQYF. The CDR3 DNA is TGTGCCAGCAGCCCACGGACTAGCGGGAGTACGGTGCAGTACTTC. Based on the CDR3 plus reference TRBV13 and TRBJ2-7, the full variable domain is AAGVIQSPRHLIKEKRETATLKCYPIPRHDTVYWYQQGPGQDPQFLISFYEKMQSDKGSIPDRFSAQQFSDYHSELNMSSLELGDSALYFCASSPRTSGSTVQYFGPGTRLTVT.

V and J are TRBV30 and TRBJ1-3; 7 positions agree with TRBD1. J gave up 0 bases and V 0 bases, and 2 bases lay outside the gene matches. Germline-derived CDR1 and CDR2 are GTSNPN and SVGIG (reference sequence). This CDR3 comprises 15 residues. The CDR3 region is CAWSVRDSSGNTIYF. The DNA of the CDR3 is TGTGCCTGGAGTGTACGGGACAGCTCTGGAAACACCATATATTTT.

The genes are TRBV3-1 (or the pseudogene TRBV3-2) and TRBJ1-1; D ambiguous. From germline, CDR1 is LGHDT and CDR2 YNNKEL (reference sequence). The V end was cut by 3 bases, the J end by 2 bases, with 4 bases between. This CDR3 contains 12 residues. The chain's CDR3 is CASSQVNTEAFF. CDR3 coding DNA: TGTGCCAGCAGCCAGGTCAACACTGAAGCTTTCTTT.

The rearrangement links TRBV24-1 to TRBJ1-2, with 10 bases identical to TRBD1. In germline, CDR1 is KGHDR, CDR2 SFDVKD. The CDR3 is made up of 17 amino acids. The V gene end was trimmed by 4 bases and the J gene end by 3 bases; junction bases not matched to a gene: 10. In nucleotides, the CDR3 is TGTGCCACCAGTGACGCACGCTTGGACAGGGGGGACTATGGCTACACCTTC. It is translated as CATSDARLDRGDYGYTF.

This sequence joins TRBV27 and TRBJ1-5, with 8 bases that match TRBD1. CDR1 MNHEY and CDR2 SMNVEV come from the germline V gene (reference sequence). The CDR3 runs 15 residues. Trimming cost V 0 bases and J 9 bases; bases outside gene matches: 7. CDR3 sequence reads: CASSLSWTGLWPQHF. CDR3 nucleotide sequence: TGTGCCAGCAGTTTATCGTGGACAGGGTTATGGCCCCAGCATTTT.

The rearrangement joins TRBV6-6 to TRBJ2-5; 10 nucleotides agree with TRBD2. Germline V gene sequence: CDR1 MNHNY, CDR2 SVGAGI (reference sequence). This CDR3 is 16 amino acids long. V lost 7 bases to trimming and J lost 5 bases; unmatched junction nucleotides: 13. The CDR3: CASKTIAGGREETQYF. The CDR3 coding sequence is TGTGCCAGCAAAACAATAGCGGGAGGTAGAGAGGAGACCCAGTACTTC.

CDR3 coding DNA: TGTGCCAGCAGCCCGCATCCCTACGAGCAGTACTTC. Translating gives CASSPHPYEQYF. The rearrangement links TRBV12-3 or TRBV12-4 to TRBJ2-7; D gene ambiguous. The CDR3 extends over 12 amino acids. Trimming removed 6 bases from V and 2 bases from J, with 8 bases in between.